The clone carrying this T cell receptor beta chain was recorded at least ten times. Its antigen is still unknown. The CDR3 loop spans 13 amino acids. Trimming pared 7 bases from V and 2 bases from J, leaving 11 bases between. Looked up from germline, CDR1 is LGHDT and CDR2 is YNNKEL (reference sequence). These data belong to a study of T-cell reconstitution after alpha-beta-depleted transplantation in children. Study outcomes and limitations: By one year post-transplant, T-cell counts and diversity largely arose from T cells that were newly produced.

The TCRbeta library incorporated unique molecular identifiers. MiXCR, applied by TCRdb to the PCR reads, yields one record per CDR3 protein. The data hold a few hundred thousand distinct CDR3 sequences, with nearly 8% observed a single time. The chain links TRBV3-1 to TRBJ1-1; D unclear. The sequence came from a female patient aged 2-9 years who had a stem cell transplant for Fanconi anemia, so the T cells may come from the graft donor. This material consisted of peripheral blood, taken 360 days after TCRalphabeta/CD19-depleted stem cell transplant. The CDR3 here is CASNTGVNTEAFF. For the CDR3, the DNA is TGTGCCAGCAACACCGGGGTAAACACTGAAGCTTTCTTT.